This TCR beta chain was retrieved from a study of CD8+ T cells in alopecia areata. About the study: Oral tofacitinib (5 to 10 mg twice daily) was administered to treated patients. Tofacitinib exposure lasted 6 to 18 months, followed by 6 months off drug. Scoring treated patients' severity relied on the percentage of scalp area affected.

The V gene end was trimmed by 6 bases and the J gene end by 0 bases; junction bases not matched to a gene: 4. CDR1 MGHDK and CDR2 SYGVNS come from the germline V gene. This CDR3 contains 15 residues. Whole-study results and caveats: Higher clonality was seen in lesional scalp than in normal scalp, especially in alopecia totalis/universalis.

RNA extraction was followed by reverse transcription into cDNA, which acted as the sequencing template. TCRdb's table, derived via immunoSEQ multiplex PCR, lists solely in-frame clones and lacks some. In the table there are about 190,000 clones, under 80% of which are singletons. Noted treatment: oral pan-JAK inhibitor, 5-10 mg twice daily. Turning to this clone: Its matching antigen is unknown.

This receptor was taken from a human donor with alopecia areata. Source: CD4+ T cells sorted from blood, taken at week 49, from a patient treated with tofacitinib. This chain links TRBV25-1 with TRBJ2-3; 9 bases align to TRBD1. The CDR3 reads CASSIQGASTDTQYF. CDR3 bases: TGTGCCAGCAGCATACAGGGGGCCAGCACAGATACGCAGTATTTT.